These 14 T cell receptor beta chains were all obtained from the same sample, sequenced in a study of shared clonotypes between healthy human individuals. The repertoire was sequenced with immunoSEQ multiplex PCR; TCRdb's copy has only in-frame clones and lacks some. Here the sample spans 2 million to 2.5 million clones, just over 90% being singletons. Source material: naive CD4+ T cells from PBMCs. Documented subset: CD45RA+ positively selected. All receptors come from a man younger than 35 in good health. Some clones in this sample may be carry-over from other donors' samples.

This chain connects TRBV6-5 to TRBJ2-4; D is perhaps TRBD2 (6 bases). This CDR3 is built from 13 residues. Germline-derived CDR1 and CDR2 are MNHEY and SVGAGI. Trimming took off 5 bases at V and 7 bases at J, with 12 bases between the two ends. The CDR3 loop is CASSPYSGNIQYF. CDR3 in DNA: TGTGCCAGCAGTCCATATAGCGGCAACATTCAGTACTTC.

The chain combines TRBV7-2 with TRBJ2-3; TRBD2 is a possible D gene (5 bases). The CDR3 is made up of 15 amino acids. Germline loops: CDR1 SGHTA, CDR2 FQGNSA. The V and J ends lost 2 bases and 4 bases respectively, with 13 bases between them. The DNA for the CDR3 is TGTGCCAGCAGCTTAAACCTCGCCGGGGCAGATACGCAGTATTTT. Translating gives CASSLNLAGADTQYF.

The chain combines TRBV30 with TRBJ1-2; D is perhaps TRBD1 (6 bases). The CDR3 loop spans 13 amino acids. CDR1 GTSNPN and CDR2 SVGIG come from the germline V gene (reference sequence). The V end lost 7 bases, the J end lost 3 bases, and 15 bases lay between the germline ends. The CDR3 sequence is CASRGEAYYGYTF. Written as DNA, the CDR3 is TGTGCCTCGAGGGGGGAAGCTTACTATGGCTACACCTTC.

The CDR3: CASSLRWGDSYNEQFF. CDR3 DNA sequence: TGTGCCAGCAGCTTAAGGTGGGGGGACTCCTACAATGAGCAGTTCTTC. V gene TRBV7-3 combines with J gene TRBJ2-1; perhaps TRBD2 as D (6 bases). V lost 1 base and J lost 0, with 10 bases in between. The germline V gene encodes CDR1 SGHTA and CDR2 FQGTGA. The CDR3 contains 16 residues.

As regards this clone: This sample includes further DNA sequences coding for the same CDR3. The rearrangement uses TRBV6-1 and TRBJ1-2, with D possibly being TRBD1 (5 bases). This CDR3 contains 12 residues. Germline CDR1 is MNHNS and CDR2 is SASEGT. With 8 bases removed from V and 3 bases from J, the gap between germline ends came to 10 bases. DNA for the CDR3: TGTGCCAGCCAGAGGGGTTACTATGGCTACACCTTC. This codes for CASQRGYYGYTF.

This chain's CDR3 is CAWIWPSGRALWDTQYF. The CDR3 DNA sequence: TGTGCCTGGATATGGCCTAGCGGGAGGGCGTTATGGGATACGCAGTATTTT. V is TRBV30 and J is TRBJ2-3, with TRBD2 matching over 12 bases. Germline loops: CDR1 GTSNPN, CDR2 SVGIG (reference sequence). V was pared by 4 bases and J by 6 bases, with 14 bases of the junction left unmatched. CDR3 length: 17 residues.

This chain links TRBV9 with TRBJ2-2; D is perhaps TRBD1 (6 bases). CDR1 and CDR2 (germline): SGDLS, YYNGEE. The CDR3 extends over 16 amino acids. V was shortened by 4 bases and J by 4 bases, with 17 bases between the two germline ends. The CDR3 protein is CASSKSAGAGTGELFF. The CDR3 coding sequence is TGTGCCAGCAGCAAGTCGGCAGGGGCGGGCACCGGGGAGCTGTTTTTT.

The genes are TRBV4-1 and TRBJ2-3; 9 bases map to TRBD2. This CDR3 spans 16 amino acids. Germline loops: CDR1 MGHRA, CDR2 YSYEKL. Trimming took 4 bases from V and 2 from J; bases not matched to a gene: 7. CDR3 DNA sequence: TGCGCCAGCAGCCGTGGCGGGAGGGCCTTCACAGATACGCAGTATTTT. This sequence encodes CASSRGGRAFTDTQYF.

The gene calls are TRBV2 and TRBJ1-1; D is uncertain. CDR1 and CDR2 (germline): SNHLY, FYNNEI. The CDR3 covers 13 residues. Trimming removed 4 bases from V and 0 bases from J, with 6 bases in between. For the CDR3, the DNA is TGTGCCAGCAGTGCGTTCGTGAACACTGAAGCTTTCTTT. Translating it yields CASSAFVNTEAFF.

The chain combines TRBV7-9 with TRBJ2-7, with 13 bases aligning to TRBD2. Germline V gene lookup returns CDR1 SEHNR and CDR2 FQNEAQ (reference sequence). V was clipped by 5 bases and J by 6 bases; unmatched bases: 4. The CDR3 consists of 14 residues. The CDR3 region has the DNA TGTGCCAGCAGCACCGGGACTAGCGGGACCGAGCAGTACTTC. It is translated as CASSTGTSGTEQYF. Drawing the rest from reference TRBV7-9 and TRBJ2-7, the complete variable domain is DTGVSQNPRHKITKRGQNVTFRCDPISEHNRLYWYRQTLGQGPEFLTYFQNEAQLEKSRLLSDRFSAERPKGSFSTLEIQRTEQGDSAMYLCASSTGTSGTEQYFGPGTRLTVT.

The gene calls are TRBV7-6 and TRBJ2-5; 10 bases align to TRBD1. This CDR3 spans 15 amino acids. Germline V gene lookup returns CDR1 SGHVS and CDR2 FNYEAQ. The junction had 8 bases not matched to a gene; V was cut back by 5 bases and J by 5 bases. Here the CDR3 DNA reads TGTGCCAGCAGCCAGGACAGGGGGGAGTTCGAGACCCAGTACTTC. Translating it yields CASSQDRGEFETQYF.

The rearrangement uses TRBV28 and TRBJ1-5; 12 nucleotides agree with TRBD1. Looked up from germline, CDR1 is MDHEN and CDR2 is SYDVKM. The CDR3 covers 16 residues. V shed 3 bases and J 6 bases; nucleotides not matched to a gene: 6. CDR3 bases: TGTGCCAGCAGTTTGCTGGGACAGGGGGCTGGTCAGCCCCAGCATTTT. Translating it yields CASSLLGQGAGQPQHF. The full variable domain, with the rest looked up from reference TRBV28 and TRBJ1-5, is DVKVTQSSRYLVKRTGEKVFLECVQDMDHENMFWYRQDPGLGLRLIYFSYDVKMKEKGDIPEGYSVSREKKERFSLILESASTNQTSMYLCASSLLGQGAGQPQHFGDGTRLSIL.

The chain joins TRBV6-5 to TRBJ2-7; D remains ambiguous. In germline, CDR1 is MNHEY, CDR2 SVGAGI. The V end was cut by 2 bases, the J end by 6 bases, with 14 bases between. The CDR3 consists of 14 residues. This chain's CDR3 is CASSYASTLLEQYF. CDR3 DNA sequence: TGTGCCAGCAGTTACGCCAGTACACTCCTCGAGCAGTACTTC.

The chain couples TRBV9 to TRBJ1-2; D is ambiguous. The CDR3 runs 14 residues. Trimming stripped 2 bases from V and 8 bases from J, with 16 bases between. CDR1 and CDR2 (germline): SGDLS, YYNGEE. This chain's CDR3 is CASSVTGHLGGYTF. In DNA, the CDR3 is TGTGCCAGCAGCGTGACCGGGCATCTGGGGGGCTACACCTTC.